This TCR beta chain was recovered during a study of post-analysis software for immune sequencing data. In the study overall: Recorded subtypes: relapsing-remitting, secondary progressive, progressive-relapsing; some patients unannotated. Whole-study findings and limits: Patients used about 5 TRBV segments, including TRBV5-6, TRBV5-1 and TRBV20-1, more often than controls.

Worth noting for this clonotype: Its antigen is not known.

Germline values: CDR1 LNHNV, CDR2 YYDKDF (reference sequence). The V and J ends lost 9 bases and 6 bases respectively, with 23 bases between them. The CDR3 contains 15 residues. Incorporated into the TCR beta cDNA libraries were unique molecular identifiers, which served to reduce PCR and sequencing biases. TCRdb recomputed calls from the PCR reads with MiXCR, one row per CDR3 protein. The data show hundreds of thousands of distinct CDR3 sequences, roughly 50% seen once. The chain joins TRBV15 to TRBJ1-2; possibly TRBD1 for D (5 bases). The receptor's source is a girl aged 10 to 17 with multiple sclerosis. The sample taken for sequencing was blood. CDR3: CATRRDHQPYDGYTF. The CDR3 DNA follows: TGTGCCACTCGGAGGGACCACCAACCCTACGATGGCTACACCTTC.